This entry describes one TCR beta chain. Recruitment covered about 26 US areas and drew participants whose ages spanned roughly 18 to 100 years. Each recovered donor of Cohort 3 presented with two negative PCRs, clearance, or symptom resolution. In the authors' workflow: Researchers report that nucleated cell counts were estimated from reference gene primer amplification. Method: immunoSEQ multiplex PCR; TCRdb's copy keeps in-frame clones and lacks some. V, J and clone size are those of that table, while D and trimming were read from the DNA. Of roughly 250,000 clones in the sample, 85% to 90% were seen once. The data originate from a study of blood T cell repertoires in COVID-19. Study details: The analysed material was cDNA or gDNA that came from T cells, B-cell-depleted T cells, or PBMCs.

The CDR3 is made up of 16 amino acids. The V gene lost 4 bases and the J gene lost 0 bases, with 16 bases spanning the gap. Germline values: CDR1 SGHTA, CDR2 FQGTGA. This TCR derives from a young woman who had recovered from COVID-19. The sample consisted of PBMCs or T cells enriched from blood (not recorded which). The chain has TRBV7-3 and TRBJ2-7; D call uncertain. As DNA, the CDR3 is TGTGCCAGCAGCTGGAGTCCACCAAGCAGCTCCTACGAGCAGTACTTC. Translating it yields CASSWSPPSSSYEQYF.